This is a list of T cell receptor beta chains from one sample in a study of blood T cell repertoires in COVID-19. Data came from immunoSEQ multiplex PCR; TCRdb stores just in-frame clones and leaves some out. Here the sample spans roughly 22,000 clones, 82% being singletons. Material for sequencing was peripheral blood. All receptors derive from a human donor in a cohort sampled during active COVID-19. The CDR3 runs from the conserved cysteine through the conserved F or W. The D gene is left open where the match is weak.

j_call,d_call,v_call,cdr3_length,cdr3_aa
TRBJ2-7,NA,TRBV5-6,13,CASSLGSSYEQYF
TRBJ1-2,NA,TRBV5-8,13,CASRVVANYGYTF
TRBJ2-5,NA,TRBV11-2,13,CASSLMGARTQYF
TRBJ2-1,NA,TRBV19,16,CASSIRSSSSYNEQFF
TRBJ2-2,NA,TRBV11-3,17,CASKIAGQQIDTGELFF
TRBJ2-1,NA,TRBV6-6,14,CATIQDSSYNEQFF
TRBJ2-3,NA,TRBV27,18,CASSLYPPAGTSTDTQYF
TRBJ2-4,NA,TRBV2,15,CASSDPGRLTDIQYF
TRBJ1-4,NA,TRBV4-1,16,CASSQESMATNEKLFF
TRBJ1-2,TRBD1,TRBV19,15,CASRQGATSVYGYTF
TRBJ2-1,NA,TRBV18,17,CASSPKNGAIQVNEQFF
TRBJ1-2,NA,TRBV4-2,13,CASSNDFSYGYTF
TRBJ1-6,NA,TRBV5-4,11,CATQENSPLHF
TRBJ2-1,NA,TRBV10-3,11,CAVTGHNEQFF
TRBJ2-1,TRBD2,TRBV13,13,CASTLGGANEQFF
TRBJ1-1,NA,TRBV6-2/TRBV6-3,14,CASSSIDTNTEAFF
TRBJ1-5,NA,TRBV5-5,16,CASSPEETAMGQPQHF
TRBJ1-5,TRBD1,TRBV6-2/TRBV6-3,18,CASSSVDRVTYSNQPQHF
TRBJ1-2,NA,TRBV19,14,CASSMGGAGYGYTF
TRBJ2-2,NA,TRBV10-3,15,CAISESGRATGELFF
TRBJ2-3,TRBD1,TRBV24-1,14,CATSDTGTGDTQYF
TRBJ2-1,NA,TRBV5-1,12,CASSLSGNEQFF